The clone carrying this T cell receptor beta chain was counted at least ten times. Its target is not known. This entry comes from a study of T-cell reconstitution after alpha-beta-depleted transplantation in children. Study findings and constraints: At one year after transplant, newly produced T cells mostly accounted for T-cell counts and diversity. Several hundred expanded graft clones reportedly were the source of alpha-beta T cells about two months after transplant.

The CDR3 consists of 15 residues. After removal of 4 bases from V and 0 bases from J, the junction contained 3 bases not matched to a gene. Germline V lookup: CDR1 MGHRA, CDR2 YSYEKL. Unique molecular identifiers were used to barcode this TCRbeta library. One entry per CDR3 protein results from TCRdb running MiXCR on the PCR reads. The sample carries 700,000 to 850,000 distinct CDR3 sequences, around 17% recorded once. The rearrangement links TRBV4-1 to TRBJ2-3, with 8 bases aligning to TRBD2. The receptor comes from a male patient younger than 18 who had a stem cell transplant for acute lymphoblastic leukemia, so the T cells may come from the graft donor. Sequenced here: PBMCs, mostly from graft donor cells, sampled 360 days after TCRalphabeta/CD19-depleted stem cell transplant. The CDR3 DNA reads TGCGCCAGCAGCCCTAGCGGGTCTAGCACAGATACGCAGTATTTT. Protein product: CASSPSGSSTDTQYF.